Shown below are 5 T cell receptor beta chains from a single sample sequenced in a study of shared clonotypes between healthy human individuals. The method was immunoSEQ multiplex PCR; TCRdb's version includes in-frame clones alone and lacks a portion of them. The table lists 2.5 million or so clones, more than 90% of them singletons, with over 0.12% in the top ten. Material for sequencing was naive CD4+ T cells sorted from blood. Subset denoted: CD45RA+ positively selected. The receptors here all came from a man younger than 35 in good health.

V gene TRBV5-5 combines with J gene TRBJ1-3; TRBD1 aligns across 9 bases. With V trimmed by 2 bases and J by 4 bases, 4 bases remained unmatched. There are 15 residues in the CDR3. The germline CDR1 and CDR2 sequences are SGHKS and YYEKEE (reference sequence). The CDR3 DNA reads TGTGCCAGCAGCTTTATCGGGACAGGGGGAAACACCATATATTTT. Amino acids: CASSFIGTGGNTIYF. Full variable domain (missing parts from reference TRBV5-5 and TRBJ1-3): DAGVTQSPTHLIKTRGQQVTLRCSPISGHKSVSWYQQVLGQGPQFIFQYYEKEERGRGNFPDRFSARQFPNYSSELNVNALLLGDSALYLCASSFIGTGGNTIYFGEGSWLTVV.

This clone occurred a few times. V gene TRBV4-1 combines with J gene TRBJ2-4, with D possibly matching TRBD1 (6 bases). V was clipped by 0 bases and J by 4 bases, with 10 bases between them. The CDR3 sequence is 15 residues long. Germline V lookup: CDR1 MGHRA, CDR2 YSYEKL. The CDR3: CASSQEGDKKNIQYF. CDR3 bases: TGCGCCAGCAGCCAAGAGGGGGACAAGAAAAACATTCAGTACTTC.

J is TRBJ2-3 and V is TRBV5-1; 10 bases are a match to TRBD2. The CDR3 covers 15 residues. With 4 bases clipped from V and 1 base from J, the junction kept 3 bases outside the gene matches. Germline V gives CDR1 SGHRS, CDR2 YFSETQ. CDR3 amino acids: CASSIGTSGTDTQYF. CDR3 bases: TGCGCCAGCAGCATCGGGACTAGCGGCACAGATACGCAGTATTTT.

This chain joins TRBV19 and TRBJ2-3; 7 bases map to TRBD1. The CDR3 extends over 13 amino acids. Germline V gene lookup returns CDR1 LNHDA and CDR2 SQIVND (reference sequence). J lost 5 bases, V lost 5 bases, and 4 bases had no gene match. CDR3 nucleotide sequence: TGTGCCAGTAGTGTACAGGGGATAGATACGCAGTATTTT. As protein: CASSVQGIDTQYF.

The chain combines TRBV28 with TRBJ2-5; weak D call: TRBD1 (6 bases). The germline CDR1 and CDR2 sequences are MDHEN and SYDVKM. The V end lost 5 bases, the J end lost 2 bases, and 12 bases lay between the germline ends. CDR3 length: 14 residues. CDR3 region: CASSKSGTQETQYF. For the CDR3, the DNA is TGTGCCAGCAGTAAATCAGGGACACAAGAGACCCAGTACTTC. The full variable domain, rest sourced from reference TRBV28 and TRBJ2-5, is DVKVTQSSRYLVKRTGEKVFLECVQDMDHENMFWYRQDPGLGLRLIYFSYDVKMKEKGDIPEGYSVSREKKERFSLILESASTNQTSMYLCASSKSGTQETQYFGPGTRLLVL.